The sequence of this T cell receptor beta chain was determined in a study of control samples from healthy donors and cancer patients. This CDR3 comprises 15 residues. V was pared by 6 bases and J by 6 bases, with 6 bases of the junction left unmatched. Germline lookup yields CDR1 SNHLY and CDR2 FYNNEI. Sequencing used immunoSEQ multiplex PCR; TCRdb keeps in-frame clones, though not all of them. This repertoire includes about 200,000 clones. This clonotype originated in a woman younger than 45 in good health. The genes are TRBV2 and TRBJ1-6; 9 nucleotides align to TRBD1. Sequenced: blood. The CDR3 DNA reads TGTGCCAGCAGATCCGGGACAGGGAGTAATTCACCCCTCCACTTT. Protein sequence: CASRSGTGSNSPLHF.